Listed below are T cell receptor beta chains from one sample, sequenced in a study of T cells expressing NK-cell markers. Reanalyzing the 5' RACE reads, TCRdb keeps one entry per CDR3 protein, without DNA. The ten most abundant clones cover around 35% of a sample with 150,000 to 170,000 distinct CDR3 sequences. Sequenced input: blood T cells: a sorted CD56 or NKG2C T cell subset, CD4+ or CD8+ T cells, or bulk PBMC T cells (not recorded which). The origin of the receptors is a woman in her fifties or sixties in good health. Both conserved end residues are part of each CDR3.

V: TRBV29-1; J: TRBJ1-1; length: 13; CDR3: CSVDWGVNTEAFF
V: TRBV7-9; J: TRBJ2-1; length: 12; CDR3: CASSLWGEEQFF
V: TRBV11-2; J: TRBJ2-7; length: 13; CDR3: CASSVGLVYEQYF
V: TRBV20-1; J: TRBJ2-1; length: 15; CDR3: CSAPGTSGKYNEQFF
V: TRBV12-5; J: TRBJ1-1; length: 17; CDR3: CASGFVAGTVMNTEAFF
V: TRBV6-5; J: TRBJ2-3; length: 16; CDR3: CASSGGLAGLTDTQYF
V: TRBV6-5; J: TRBJ1-2; length: 12; CDR3: CASSPGPTGYTF
V: TRBV5-1; J: TRBJ2-3; length: 14; CDR3: CASRDGGSTDTQYF
V: TRBV20-1; J: TRBJ1-1; length: 12; CDR3: CSAGQGATEAFF
V: TRBV5-5; J: TRBJ1-4; length: 14; CDR3: CASSLWSENEKLFF
V: TRBV27; J: TRBJ2-2; length: 11; CDR3: CASSFTGELFF
V: TRBV2; J: TRBJ2-6; length: 14; CDR3: CASSRFFGANVLTF
V: TRBV12-3/TRBV12-4; J: TRBJ2-2; length: 16; CDR3: CASSPGTGANTGELFF
V: TRBV6-2/TRBV6-3; J: TRBJ2-2; length: 16; CDR3: CASSYSPGEIAGELFF
V: TRBV11-2; J: TRBJ2-7; length: 16; CDR3: CASSPGGVGAHYEQYF
V: TRBV11-3; J: TRBJ2-1; length: 17; CDR3: CASSGEVVAGGVGEQFF
V: TRBV12-3/TRBV12-4; J: TRBJ2-1; length: 14; CDR3: CASSPGFTYNEQFF
V: TRBV27; J: TRBJ1-5; length: 15; CDR3: CASSLSLSRNQPQHF
V: TRBV9; J: TRBJ2-5; length: 16; CDR3: CASSVGNGGGQETQYF
V: TRBV20-1; J: TRBJ2-4; length: 18; CDR3: CSARGPITGGNAENIQYF
V: TRBV3-1; J: TRBJ2-2; length: 14; CDR3: CASSPRGASGELFF
V: TRBV6-2/TRBV6-3; J: TRBJ2-1; length: 14; CDR3: CASSLAGGTNEQFF
V: TRBV27; J: TRBJ2-3; length: 13; CDR3: CASLRTGTDTQYF
V: TRBV7-8; J: TRBJ1-1; length: 12; CDR3: CASLSMNTEAFF
V: TRBV10-3; J: TRBJ2-7; length: 16; CDR3: CAISESTTSGIHEQYF
V: TRBV20-1; J: TRBJ2-2; length: 16; CDR3: CSARDLGTENTGELFF
V: TRBV13; J: TRBJ2-1; length: 15; CDR3: CASSWGLADYNEQFF
V: TRBV20-1; J: TRBJ2-1; length: 19; CDR3: CSTRQGLAGPMNHGNEQFF
V: TRBV20-1; J: TRBJ2-2; length: 14; CDR3: CSAGDRAAAGELFF
V: TRBV9; J: TRBJ2-1; length: 16; CDR3: CASSPDSGTGDNEQFF
V: TRBV14; J: TRBJ2-7; length: 16; CDR3: CASSQPGTSGSYEQYF
V: TRBV7-8; J: TRBJ1-1; length: 15; CDR3: CASSPREGMNTEAFF
V: TRBV27; J: TRBJ2-3; length: 17; CDR3: CASSSQSGRAETDTQYF
V: TRBV27; J: TRBJ2-1; length: 15; CDR3: CASSPSLQTGLEQFF